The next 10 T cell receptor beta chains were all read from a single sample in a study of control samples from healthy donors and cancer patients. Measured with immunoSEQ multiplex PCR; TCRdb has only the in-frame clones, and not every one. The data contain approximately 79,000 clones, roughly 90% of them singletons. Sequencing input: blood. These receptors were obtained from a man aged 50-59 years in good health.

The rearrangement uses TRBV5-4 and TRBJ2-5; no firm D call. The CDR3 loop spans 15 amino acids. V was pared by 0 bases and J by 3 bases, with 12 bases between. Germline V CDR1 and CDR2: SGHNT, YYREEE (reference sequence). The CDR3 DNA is TGTGCCAGCAGCTTGGCTTTCTGGGTAAAAGAGACCCAGTACTTC. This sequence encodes CASSLAFWVKETQYF. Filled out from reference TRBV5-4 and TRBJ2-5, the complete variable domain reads ETGVTQSPTHLIKTRGQQVTLRCSSQSGHNTVSWYQQALGQGPQFIFQYYREEENGRGNFPPRFSGLQFPNYSSELNVNALELDDSALYLCASSLAFWVKETQYFGPGTRLLVL.

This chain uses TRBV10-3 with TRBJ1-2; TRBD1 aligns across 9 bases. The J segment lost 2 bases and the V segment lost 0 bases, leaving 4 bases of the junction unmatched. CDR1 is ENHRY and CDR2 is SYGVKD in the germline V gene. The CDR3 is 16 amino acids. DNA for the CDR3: TGTGCCATCAGTGAGTCGACAGGGGGGGCCAACTATGGCTACACCTTC. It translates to CAISESTGGANYGYTF.

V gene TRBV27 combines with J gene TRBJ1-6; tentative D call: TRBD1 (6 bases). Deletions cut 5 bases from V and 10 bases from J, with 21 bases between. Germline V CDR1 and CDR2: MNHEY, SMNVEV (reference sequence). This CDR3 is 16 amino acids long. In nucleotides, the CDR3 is TGTGCCAGCAGTCCCCGGGCTGGTGGGGGCGCGTCACCCCTCCACTTT. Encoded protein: CASSPRAGGGASPLHF.

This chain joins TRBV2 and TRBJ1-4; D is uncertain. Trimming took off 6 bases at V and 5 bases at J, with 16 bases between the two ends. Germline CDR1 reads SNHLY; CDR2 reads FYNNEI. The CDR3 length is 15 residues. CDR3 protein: CASSYTGSLNEKLFF. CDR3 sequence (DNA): TGTGCCAGCAGCTACACCGGGTCGCTCAATGAAAAACTGTTTTTT.

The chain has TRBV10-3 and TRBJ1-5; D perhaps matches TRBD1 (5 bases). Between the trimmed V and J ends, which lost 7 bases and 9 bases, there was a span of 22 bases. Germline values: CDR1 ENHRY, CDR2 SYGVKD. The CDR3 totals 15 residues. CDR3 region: CAINSEGRGGPPQHF. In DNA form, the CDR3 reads TGTGCCATCAACTCGGAGGGGAGGGGAGGTCCGCCCCAGCATTTT.

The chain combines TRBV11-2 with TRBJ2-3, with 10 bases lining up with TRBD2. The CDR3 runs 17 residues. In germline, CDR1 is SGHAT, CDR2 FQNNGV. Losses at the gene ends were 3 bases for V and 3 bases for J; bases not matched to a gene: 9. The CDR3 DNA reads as TGTGCCAGCAGCTTCTTTGTAGCGGGGGGTTTGACAGATACGCAGTATTTT. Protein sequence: CASSFFVAGGLTDTQYF.

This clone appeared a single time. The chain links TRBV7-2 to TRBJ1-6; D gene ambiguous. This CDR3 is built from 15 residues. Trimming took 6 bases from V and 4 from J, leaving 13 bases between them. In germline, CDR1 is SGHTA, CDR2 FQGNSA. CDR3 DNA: TGTGCCAGCAGGCCTCCCGGTTATTATAATTCACCCCTCCACTTT. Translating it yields CASRPPGYYNSPLHF. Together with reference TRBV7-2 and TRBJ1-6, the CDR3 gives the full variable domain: GAGVSQSPSNKVTEKGKDVELRCDPISGHTALYWYRQSLGQGLEFLIYFQGNSAPDKSGLPSDRFSAERTGGSVSTLTIQRTQQEDSAVYLCASRPPGYYNSPLHFGNGTRLTVT.

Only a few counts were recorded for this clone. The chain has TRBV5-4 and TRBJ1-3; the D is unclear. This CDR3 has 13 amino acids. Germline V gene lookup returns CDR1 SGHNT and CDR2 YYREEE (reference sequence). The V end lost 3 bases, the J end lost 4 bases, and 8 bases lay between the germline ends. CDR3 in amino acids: CASSWGPGNTIYF. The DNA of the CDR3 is TGTGCCAGCAGCTGGGGTCCCGGAAACACCATATATTTT.

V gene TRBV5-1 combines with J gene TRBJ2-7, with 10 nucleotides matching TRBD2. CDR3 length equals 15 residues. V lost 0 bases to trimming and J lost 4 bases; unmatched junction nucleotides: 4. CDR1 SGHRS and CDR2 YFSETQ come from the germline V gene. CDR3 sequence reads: CASSLDGLADYEQYF. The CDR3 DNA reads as TGCGCCAGCAGCTTGGACGGACTAGCGGATTACGAGCAGTACTTC.

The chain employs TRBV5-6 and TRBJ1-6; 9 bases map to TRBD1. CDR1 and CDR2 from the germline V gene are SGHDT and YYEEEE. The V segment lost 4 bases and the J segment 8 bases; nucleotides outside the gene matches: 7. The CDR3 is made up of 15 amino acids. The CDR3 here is CASSLDRGWDSPLHF. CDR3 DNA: TGTGCCAGCAGCCTGGACAGGGGTTGGGATTCACCCCTCCACTTT.